The source of this TCR beta chain is a study of regulatory T cells in long-lasting Graves disease. Points from the study as a whole: Accuracy might have suffered from few samples. Persistent cases favored TRBV28, TRBJ1-2 and TRBJ2-5.

This clonotype was observed a handful of times. Its antigen is undetermined. Germline assignment: CDR1 DFQATT and CDR2 SNEGSKA (reference sequence). Between the trimmed V and J ends, which lost 0 bases and 0 bases, there was a span of 15 bases. The CDR3 is made up of 16 amino acids. Indicated time point: persistent/refractory GD, antithyroid drugs over 5 years with positive TRAb. The TCR library was made from RNA that had been extracted from PBMCs in TRIzol. In building TCR beta libraries, iRepertoire HTBI primers were used together with Arm-PCR of CDR3 regions. A single record per CDR3 protein comes from TCRdb applying MiXCR to the multiplex PCR reads. The table lists a few hundred thousand distinct CDR3 sequences, approximately 25% of them singletons.

This sequence joins TRBV20-1 and TRBJ2-7; TRBD2 is a possible D gene (5 bases). The sample consisted of peripheral blood mononuclear cells (PBMCs), taken when the disease was refractory, from a patient treated with antithyroid drugs. The clonotype originates from a woman between 35 and 50 years old with Graves disease. The CDR3 here is CSARDVRGLISYEQYF. CDR3 nucleotide sequence: TGCAGTGCTAGAGACGTTCGCGGGTTGATCTCCTACGAGCAGTACTTC.